This entry lists 13 T cell receptor beta chains sequenced from one sample in a study of blood T cells in healthy people across ages. For the second PCR, which ran for about 7 to 11 cycles, a sample-barcoded 5' primer and a J-beta primer mix were used. TCRdb analysed the 5' RACE reads with MiXCR anew, one entry per CDR3 protein. The repertoire consists of about 640,000 distinct CDR3 sequences, with around 54% occurring once and the leading ten covering 30% to 45%. Sequences were obtained from blood. All receptors derive from a man aged 55 to 69 in good health.

This clonotype has just a few counts. The chain employs TRBV3-1 and TRBJ2-1, with a tentative D call TRBD2 (7 bases). The CDR3 extends over 13 amino acids. Germline CDR1 reads LGHDT; CDR2 reads YNNKEL (reference sequence). V lost 5 bases to trimming and J lost 6 bases, with 11 bases between them. CDR3 region: CASSGGARNEQFF. DNA for the CDR3: TGTGCCAGCAGCGGGGGGGCCCGCAATGAGCAGTTCTTC.

This clonotype was recorded only once. No conserved phenylalanine or tryptophan is present at the end of the CDR3, so a read error is the likely explanation. The chain has TRBV6-5 and TRBJ1-2, with 7 nucleotides matching TRBD1. This CDR3 is 17 amino acids long. Per the germline V gene, CDR1 is MNHEY and CDR2 is SVGAGI. The CDR3 spells CVSSYRETGSGDNGYTL. DNA for the CDR3: TGTGTCAGCAGTTACCGGGAGACAGGGTCAGGAGATAATGGCTACACCTTA.

This rearrangement joins TRBV11-3 to TRBJ1-1; D is ambiguous. Per the germline V gene, CDR1 is SGHNT and CDR2 is YENEEA. The germline V and J ends were trimmed by 2 bases and 0 bases, with 4 bases remaining between them. CDR3 length equals 13 residues. The DNA of the CDR3 is TGTGCCAGCAGCTTATGGATGAACACTGAAGCTTTCTTT. Its protein is CASSLWMNTEAFF.

This sequence joins TRBV7-9 and TRBJ2-1; TRBD2 agrees at 16 bases. Germline-derived CDR1 and CDR2 are SEHNR and FQNEAQ (reference sequence). Unmatched junction bases numbered 5, after V lost 2 bases and J lost 7 bases. The CDR3 contains 17 residues. The CDR3 here is CASSLRGLAGGPNEQFF. The CDR3 DNA follows: TGTGCCAGCAGCTTAAGGGGACTAGCGGGGGGGCCTAATGAGCAGTTCTTC. The whole variable domain, filled in from reference TRBV7-9 and TRBJ2-1, reads DTGVSQNPRHKITKRGQNVTFRCDPISEHNRLYWYRQTLGQGPEFLTYFQNEAQLEKSRLLSDRFSAERPKGSFSTLEIQRTEQGDSAMYLCASSLRGLAGGPNEQFFGPGTRLTVL.

The chain has TRBV7-7 and TRBJ2-3; 7 bases line up with TRBD2. CDR3 size: 15 residues. V was clipped by 1 base and J by 6 bases; unmatched bases: 7. Germline V gene lookup returns CDR1 SSHAT and CDR2 FNYEAQ (reference sequence). CDR3 sequence (DNA): TGTGCCAGCAGCTTAGGCAGCGGGGAGAGTGATACGCAGTATTTT. Protein: CASSLGSGESDTQYF.

This chain uses TRBV24-1 with TRBJ2-5, with D possibly matching TRBD1 (5 bases). The ends were cut back, 9 bases at V and 9 bases at J, with 16 bases in the middle. The CDR3 is 12 amino acids. Per germline, CDR1 KGHDR and CDR2 SFDVKD. CDR3 in amino acids: CATSGHGEAQYF. The CDR3 bases are TGTGCCACCTCAGGACACGGCGAGGCCCAGTACTTC.

The rearrangement joins TRBV9 to TRBJ1-6; 10 nucleotides agree with TRBD1. With 2 bases clipped from V and 8 bases from J, the junction kept 4 bases outside the gene matches. Germline V lookup: CDR1 SGDLS, CDR2 YYNGEE. CDR3 size: 15 residues. The CDR3 loop reads CASSVETGGHSPLHF. The CDR3, as DNA: TGTGCCAGCAGCGTCGAGACAGGGGGCCATTCACCCCTCCACTTT.

The sample holds a few counts of this clonotype. The gene calls are TRBV6-4 and TRBJ2-7; the D is unclear. The DNA end is more similar to TRBJ2-4, so the J call may be wrong. The CDR3 contains 11 residues. Germline CDR1 is MRHNA and CDR2 is SNTAGT. The CDR3 here is CASSDGHIQYF. The DNA of the CDR3 is TGTGCCAGCAGTGACGGACACATTCAGTACTTC.

The chain links TRBV6-5 to TRBJ2-1; a weak D match, TRBD1 (5 bases). CDR1 is MNHEY and CDR2 is SVGAGI in the germline V gene. This CDR3 contains 15 residues. Trimming removed 2 bases at V and 2 bases at J, with 10 bases between. For the CDR3, the DNA is TGTGCCAGCAGTTACGGTGCAGGGACCTACAATGAGCAGTTCTTC. Protein: CASSYGAGTYNEQFF.

The V call is TRBV5-1, the J call TRBJ2-1; D may correspond to TRBD1 or TRBD2 (5 bases each). The CDR3 length is 15 residues. The V end lost 0 bases, the J end lost 9 bases, and 16 bases lay between the germline ends. CDR1 and CDR2 (germline): SGHRS, YFSETQ. The CDR3 DNA follows: TGCGCCAGCAGCTTGGGGGGCCCATTGGGGGTTGAGCAGTTCTTC. This sequence encodes CASSLGGPLGVEQFF.

This chain connects TRBV7-2 to TRBJ1-6; D call uncertain. The germline V gene encodes CDR1 SGHTA and CDR2 FQGNSA. The CDR3 spans 16 residues. The germline V and J ends were trimmed by 6 bases and 8 bases, with 20 bases remaining between them. CDR3 loop: CASRPRIPGGDSPLHF. The CDR3 coding sequence is TGTGCCAGCAGGCCGAGGATACCGGGTGGAGATTCACCCCTCCACTTT.

V is TRBV5-6 and J is TRBJ2-2; D is unclear. This CDR3 contains 15 residues. CDR1 is SGHDT and CDR2 is YYEEEE in the germline V gene. Trimming took off 0 bases at V and 0 bases at J, with 6 bases between the two ends. The DNA of the CDR3 is TGTGCCAGCAGCTTGGGCAATACGAACACCGGGGAGCTGTTTTTT. Protein product: CASSLGNTNTGELFF.

This chain links TRBV6-1 with TRBJ1-1; 7 bases map to TRBD1. Germline CDR1 reads MNHNS; CDR2 reads SASEGT. V dropped 8 bases and J dropped 3; count of bases not matched to a gene: 6. CDR3 length: 13 amino acids. CDR3 sequence reads: CASQEGADTEAFF. CDR3 coding DNA: TGTGCCAGCCAGGAGGGGGCGGACACTGAAGCTTTCTTT.